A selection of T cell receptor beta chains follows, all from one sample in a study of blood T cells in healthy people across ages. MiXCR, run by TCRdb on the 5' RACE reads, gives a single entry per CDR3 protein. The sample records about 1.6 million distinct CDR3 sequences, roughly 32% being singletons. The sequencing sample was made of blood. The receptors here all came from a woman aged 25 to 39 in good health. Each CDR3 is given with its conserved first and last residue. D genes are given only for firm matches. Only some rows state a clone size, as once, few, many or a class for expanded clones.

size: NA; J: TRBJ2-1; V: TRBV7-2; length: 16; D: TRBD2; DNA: TGTGCCAGCAGCTTTACCGGGGCTAGCGGGAGAGGTGAGCAGTTCTTC; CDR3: CASSFTGASGRGEQFF
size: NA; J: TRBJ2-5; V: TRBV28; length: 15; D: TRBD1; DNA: TGTGCCAGCAGTTACGCCGGGACAGGGGAAAGGGAGCAGTACTTC; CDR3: CASSYAGTGEREQYF
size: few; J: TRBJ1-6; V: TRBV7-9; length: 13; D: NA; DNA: TGTGCCAGCAGCCTCCCGACCGGGACTCCCCTCCACTTT; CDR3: CASSLPTGTPLHF
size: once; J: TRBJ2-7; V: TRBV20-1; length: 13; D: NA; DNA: TGCAGTGCTAGACAGGGCTGTACCTACGAGCAGTACTTC; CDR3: CSARQGCTYEQYF
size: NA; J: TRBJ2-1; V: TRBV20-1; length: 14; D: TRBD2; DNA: TGCAGTGCTTCCGGACTAGCGAGACACAGTGAGCAGTTCTTC; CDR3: CSASGLARHSEQFF
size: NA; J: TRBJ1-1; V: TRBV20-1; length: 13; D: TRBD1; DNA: TGCAGTGCTAGAAACAGGGGGGACACTGAAGCTTTCTTT; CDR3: CSARNRGDTEAFF
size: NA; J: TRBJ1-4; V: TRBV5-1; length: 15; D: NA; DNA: TGCGCCAGCAGCTTGAATTCAGGGTCTAGTGAAAAACTGTTTTTT; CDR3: CASSLNSGSSEKLFF
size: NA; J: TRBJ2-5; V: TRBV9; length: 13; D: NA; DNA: TGTGCCAGCAGCGTAGGGGTAGAAGAGACCCAGTACTTC; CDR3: CASSVGVEETQYF
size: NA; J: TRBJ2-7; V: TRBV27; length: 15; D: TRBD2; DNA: TGTGCCTGCAGTCAAGCGGGAGCTAGGTCCTACGAGCAGTACTTC; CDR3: CACSQAGARSYEQYF
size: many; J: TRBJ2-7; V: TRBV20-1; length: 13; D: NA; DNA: TGCAGTGCTTTCCGGGGCGGAAACTACGAGCAGTACTTC; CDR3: CSAFRGGNYEQYF
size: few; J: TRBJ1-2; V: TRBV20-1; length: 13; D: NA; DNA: TGCAGTGCTAGAGAAGAACCTAACTATGGCTACACCTTC; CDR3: CSAREEPNYGYTF
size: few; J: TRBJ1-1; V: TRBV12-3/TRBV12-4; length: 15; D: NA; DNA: TGTGCCAGCAGACCCGATCGGGGGGGATACACTGAAGCTTTCTTT; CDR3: CASRPDRGGYTEAFF
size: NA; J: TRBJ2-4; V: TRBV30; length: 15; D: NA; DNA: TGTGCCTGCCTCAGGGGGGATGGAGCCAAAAACATTCAGTACTTC; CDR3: CACLRGDGAKNIQYF
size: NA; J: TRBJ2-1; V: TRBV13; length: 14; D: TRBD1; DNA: TGTGCCAGCAGCTCGGACAGGACCGAAGAGACCCAGTTCTTC; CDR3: CASSSDRTEETQFF
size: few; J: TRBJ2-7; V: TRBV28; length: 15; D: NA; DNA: TGTGCCAGCAGTTTTGCGGGGGCGAGCTCCTACGAGCAGTACTTC; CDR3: CASSFAGASSYEQYF
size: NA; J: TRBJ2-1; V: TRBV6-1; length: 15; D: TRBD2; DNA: TGTGCCAGCAGTGAAAGTCTAGCGGGAAACAATGAGCAGTTCTTC; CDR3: CASSESLAGNNEQFF
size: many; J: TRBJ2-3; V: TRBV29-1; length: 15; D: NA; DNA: TGCAGCGTCCCCAGAGGAAGCGGGAGCACAGATACGCAGTATTTT; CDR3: CSVPRGSGSTDTQYF
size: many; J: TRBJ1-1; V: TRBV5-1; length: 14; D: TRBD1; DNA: TGCGCCAGCAGCCAGGGGACAGAGAACACTGAAGCTTTCTTT; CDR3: CASSQGTENTEAFF
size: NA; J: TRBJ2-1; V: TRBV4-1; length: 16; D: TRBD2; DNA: TGCGCCAGCGGCCAAAGTCTAGCGGGAGGGGAGTTTTGGCAGTTCTTC; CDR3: CASGQSLAGGEFWQFF
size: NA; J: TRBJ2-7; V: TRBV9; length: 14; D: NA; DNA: TGTGCCAGCAGCCCCCTCGACAGTCCCTACGAGCAGTACTTC; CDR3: CASSPLDSPYEQYF
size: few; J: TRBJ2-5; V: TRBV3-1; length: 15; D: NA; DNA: TGTGCCAGCAGCCAAGATATCCAAGGGGTTTGGACCCAGTACTTC; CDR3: CASSQDIQGVWTQYF
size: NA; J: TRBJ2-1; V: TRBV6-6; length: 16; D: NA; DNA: TGTGCCAGCAGTCCATTTGGGGGAGGCTCCTACAATGAGCAGTTCTTC; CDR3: CASSPFGGGSYNEQFF
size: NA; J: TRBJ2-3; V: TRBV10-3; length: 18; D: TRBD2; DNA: TGTGCCATCAGTGAGTCCCGGACTAGCGGGGTGCAGGCAGATACGCAGTATTTT; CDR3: CAISESRTSGVQADTQYF
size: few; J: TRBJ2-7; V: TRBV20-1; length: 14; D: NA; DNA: TGCAGTGCCCCCCCAGTGCAGGGCCCCTATGAGCAGTACTTC; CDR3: CSAPPVQGPYEQYF
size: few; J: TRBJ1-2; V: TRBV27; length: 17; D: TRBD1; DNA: TGTGCCAGCAGTTTTGGGCAGGGGGTCTCAGCTAACTATGGCTACACCTTC; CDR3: CASSFGQGVSANYGYTF
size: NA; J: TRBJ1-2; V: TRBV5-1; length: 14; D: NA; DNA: TGCGCCAGCAGCTGGGTCGGGGTAAACTATGGCTACACCTTC; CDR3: CASSWVGVNYGYTF
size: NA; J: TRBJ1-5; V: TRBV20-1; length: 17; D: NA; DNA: TGCAGTGCTAGAGACACGGACCCTGAATCTCGCAATCAGCCCCAGCATTTT; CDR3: CSARDTDPESRNQPQHF
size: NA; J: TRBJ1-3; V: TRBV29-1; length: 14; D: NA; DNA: TGCAGCGTTGCTCCTTCGGGAGGTGGAAACACCATATATTTT; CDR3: CSVAPSGGGNTIYF
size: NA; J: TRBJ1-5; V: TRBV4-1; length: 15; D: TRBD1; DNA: TGCGCCAGAAGCCCCGGGACAGGGTGGGATCAGCCCCAGCATTTT; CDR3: CARSPGTGWDQPQHF
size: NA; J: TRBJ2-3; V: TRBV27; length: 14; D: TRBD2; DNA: TGTGCCGTTGGCCCCCCGGGAGGGAAAGATACGCAGTATTTT; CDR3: CAVGPPGGKDTQYF
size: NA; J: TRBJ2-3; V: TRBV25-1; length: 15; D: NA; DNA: TGTGCCAACAGTGAATTACGGGGGCGCACAGATACGCAGTATTTT; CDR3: CANSELRGRTDTQYF
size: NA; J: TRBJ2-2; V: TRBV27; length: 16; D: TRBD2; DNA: TGTGCCAGCAGTTTATCTCGGACTAGTATCACCGGGGAGCTGTTTTTT; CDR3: CASSLSRTSITGELFF
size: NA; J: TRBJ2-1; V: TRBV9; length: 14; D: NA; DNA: TGTGCCAGCAGCCCACGCGGGGCCAACACTGAGCAGTTCTTC; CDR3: CASSPRGANTEQFF
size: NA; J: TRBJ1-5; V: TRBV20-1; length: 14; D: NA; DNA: TGCAGTGCTAGTACACATTATAGCAATCAGCCCCAGCATTTT; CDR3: CSASTHYSNQPQHF
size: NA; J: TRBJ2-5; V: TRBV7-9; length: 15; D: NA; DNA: TGTGCCAGCAGCTTAAGGTTTGTGGCCCAAGAGACCCAGTACTTC; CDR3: CASSLRFVAQETQYF
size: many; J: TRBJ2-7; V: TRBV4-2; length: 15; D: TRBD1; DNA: TGTGCCAGCAGAACTGACAGGGGTAGCTCCTACGAGCAGTACTTC; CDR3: CASRTDRGSSYEQYF
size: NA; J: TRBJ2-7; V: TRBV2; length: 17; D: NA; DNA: TGTGCCAGCAGTGAAGGGCCAATAGACGTACTAACCTACGAGCAGTACTTC; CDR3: CASSEGPIDVLTYEQYF
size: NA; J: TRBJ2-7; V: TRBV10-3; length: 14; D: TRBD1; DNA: TGTGCCATCAAGCCGGGACAGCACTCCTACGAGCAGTACTTC; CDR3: CAIKPGQHSYEQYF
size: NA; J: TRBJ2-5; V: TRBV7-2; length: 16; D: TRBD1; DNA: TGTGCCAGCAGCACCTGGGGACAGGAGTTGCGAGAGACCCAGTACTTC; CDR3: CASSTWGQELRETQYF
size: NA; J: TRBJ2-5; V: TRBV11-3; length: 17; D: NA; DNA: TGTGCCAGCAGCTCCCTTTCCTATCGGGCGTACCAAGAGACCCAGTACTTC; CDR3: CASSSLSYRAYQETQYF
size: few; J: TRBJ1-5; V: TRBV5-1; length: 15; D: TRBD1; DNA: TGCGCCAGCAGCGCATGGACAGGCGTAGATCAGCCCCAGCATTTT; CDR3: CASSAWTGVDQPQHF
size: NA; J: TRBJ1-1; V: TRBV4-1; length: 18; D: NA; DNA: TGCGCCAGCAGCCGAGGCTTAATATCCAGGGCGGGTAACACTGAAGCTTTCTTT; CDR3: CASSRGLISRAGNTEAFF
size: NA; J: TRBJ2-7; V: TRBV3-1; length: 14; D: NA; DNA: TGTGCCGGCAGCCATAAGGGGCAGGGCAACGAGCAGTACTTC; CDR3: CAGSHKGQGNEQYF
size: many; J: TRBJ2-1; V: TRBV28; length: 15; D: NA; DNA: TGTGCCAGCAGTTTATCAGGGCGGATTAAACGGGAGCAGTTCTTC; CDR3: CASSLSGRIKREQFF
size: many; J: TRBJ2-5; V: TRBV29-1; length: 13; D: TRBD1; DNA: TGCAGCGTGTGGACAGGGGGCTCGGAGACCCAGTACTTC; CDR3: CSVWTGGSETQYF
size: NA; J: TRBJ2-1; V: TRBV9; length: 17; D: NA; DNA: TGTGCCAGCAGCGTAGAGATCAGTTGGGTAGCGAACAATGAGCAGTTCTTC; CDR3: CASSVEISWVANNEQFF
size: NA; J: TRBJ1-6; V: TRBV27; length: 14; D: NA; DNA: TGTGCCAGCAGTAGGGGGAATATTGATTCACCCCTCCACTTT; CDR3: CASSRGNIDSPLHF
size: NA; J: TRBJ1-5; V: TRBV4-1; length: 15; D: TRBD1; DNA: TGCGCCAGCCGTAAGTCCGGGACAGGGAACCAGCCCCAGCATTTT; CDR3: CASRKSGTGNQPQHF
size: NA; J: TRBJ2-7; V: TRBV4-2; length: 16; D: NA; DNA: TGTACCAGCAGCCAAGGGATAATGGAGGGGGCTTACGAGCAGTACTTC; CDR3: CTSSQGIMEGAYEQYF
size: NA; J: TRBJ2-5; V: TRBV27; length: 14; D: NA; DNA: TGTGCCAGCTCCCCCTCCCGGGAAGAACGGACCCAGTACTTC; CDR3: CASSPSREERTQYF
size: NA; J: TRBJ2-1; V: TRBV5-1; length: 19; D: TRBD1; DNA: TGCGCCAGCAGCGCCGGACAGGGGCAGGGCCTCGGAGGGGTCAATGAGCAGGTCTTC; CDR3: CASSAGQGQGLGGVNEQVF
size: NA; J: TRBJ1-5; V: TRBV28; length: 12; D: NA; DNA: TGTGCCAGCGGAACTCGGGCTGAACCCCAGCATTTT; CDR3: CASGTRAEPQHF
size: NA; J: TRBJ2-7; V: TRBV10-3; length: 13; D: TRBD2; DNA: TGTGCCATCGAAGCGGGAGACTCCTGCGAGCAGTACTTC; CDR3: CAIEAGDSCEQYF